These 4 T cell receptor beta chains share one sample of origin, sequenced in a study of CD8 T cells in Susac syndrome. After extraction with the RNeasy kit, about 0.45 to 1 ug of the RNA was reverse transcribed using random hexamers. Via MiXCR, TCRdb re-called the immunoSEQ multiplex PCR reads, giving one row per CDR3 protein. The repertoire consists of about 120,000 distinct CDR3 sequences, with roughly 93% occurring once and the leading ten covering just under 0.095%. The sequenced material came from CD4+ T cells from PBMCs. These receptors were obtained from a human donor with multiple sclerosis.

The CDR3 is CSVGRAGGDNEQFF. As DNA, the CDR3 is TGCAGCGTTGGAAGGGCAGGGGGTGACAATGAGCAGTTCTTC. The V and J genes are TRBV29-1 and TRBJ2-1, with 7 bases lining up with TRBD1. Trimming removed 4 bases from V and 5 bases from J; junction bases left unmatched: 8. CDR1 is SQVTM and CDR2 is ANQGSEA in the germline V gene. The length of the CDR3 is 14 residues.

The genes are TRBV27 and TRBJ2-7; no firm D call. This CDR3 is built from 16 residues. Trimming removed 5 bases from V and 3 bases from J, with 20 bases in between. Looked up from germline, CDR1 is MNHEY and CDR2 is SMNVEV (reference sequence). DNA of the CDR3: TGTGCCAGCAGTGCCCCGTACAAGGGTCCCGACTACGAGCAGTACTTC. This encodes CASSAPYKGPDYEQYF.

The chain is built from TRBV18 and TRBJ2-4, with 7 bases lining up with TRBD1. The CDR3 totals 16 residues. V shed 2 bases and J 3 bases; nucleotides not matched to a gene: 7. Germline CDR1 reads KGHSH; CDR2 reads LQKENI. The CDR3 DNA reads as TGTGCCAGCTCACCAAGCCTGGGACAGCTCAAAAACATTCAGTACTTC. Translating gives CASSPSLGQLKNIQYF.

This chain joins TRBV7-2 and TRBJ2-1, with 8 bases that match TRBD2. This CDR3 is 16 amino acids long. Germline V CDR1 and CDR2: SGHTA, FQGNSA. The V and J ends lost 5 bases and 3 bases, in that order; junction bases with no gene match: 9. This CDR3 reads CASSPTRGGGYNEQFF. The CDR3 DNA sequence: TGTGCCAGCAGCCCCACTCGGGGGGGAGGCTACAATGAGCAGTTCTTC. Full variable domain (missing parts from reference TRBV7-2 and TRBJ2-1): GAGVSQSPSNKVTEKGKDVELRCDPISGHTALYWYRQSLGQGLEFLIYFQGNSAPDKSGLPSDRFSAERTGGSVSTLTIQRTQQEDSAVYLCASSPTRGGGYNEQFFGPGTRLTVL.